The 12 T cell receptor beta chains presented below share a single source sample, sequenced in a study of technical replicates of blood from a few donors. Measured with immunoSEQ multiplex PCR; TCRdb has only the in-frame clones, and not every one. The data show over 70,000 clones, roughly 94% seen once. Sequencing input: T cells isolated from PBMCs. The origin of the receptors is a human donor in good health.

This clone was picked up one time. The chain links TRBV5-4 to TRBJ2-2; the D gene is possibly TRBD1 (6 bases). The ends were cut back, 0 bases at V and 5 bases at J, with 11 bases in the middle. The V gene's germline CDR1 is SGHNT and CDR2 YYREEE (reference sequence). The CDR3 length is 15 residues. CDR3 sequence: CASSLAPGVTGELFF. In DNA form, the CDR3 reads TGTGCCAGCAGCTTGGCCCCAGGGGTGACCGGGGAGCTGTTTTTT.

The V gene is TRBV9, the J gene TRBJ2-1; 9 bases are shared with TRBD2. Germline V gene sequence: CDR1 SGDLS, CDR2 YYNGEE. The CDR3 is made up of 15 amino acids. The V segment lost 2 bases and the J segment 6 bases; nucleotides outside the gene matches: 6. In DNA, the CDR3 is TGTGCCAGCAGCGTTAGCGGGAGTCATGGCAATGAGCAGTTCTTC. This codes for CASSVSGSHGNEQFF.

In DNA form, the CDR3 reads TGTGCCAGCGGGGGAGACGGGACAGGATCCTACAATGAGCAGTTCTTC. Translated: CASGGDGTGSYNEQFF. The J gene is TRBJ2-1, the V gene TRBV2; 8 bases fit TRBD1. With 8 bases clipped from V and 1 base from J, the junction kept 10 bases outside the gene matches. Looked up from germline, CDR1 is SNHLY and CDR2 is FYNNEI. This CDR3 is 16 amino acids long.

Remarks on this clone: Other DNA sequences in this sample translate to the same CDR3. The chain joins TRBV30 to TRBJ2-1; D not resolved. The CDR3 sequence is 11 residues long. The germline gives CDR1 GTSNPN, CDR2 SVGIG (reference sequence). The V end lost 0 bases, the J end lost 7 bases, and 4 bases lay between the germline ends. The CDR3 loop reads CAWSVANEQFF. The CDR3 bases are TGTGCCTGGAGTGTAGCAAATGAGCAGTTCTTC.

V usage is TRBV19 and J usage is TRBJ1-4; 9 positions match TRBD1. The junction had 7 bases not matched to a gene; V was cut back by 5 bases and J by 6 bases. CDR3 length: 15 amino acids. The germline CDR1 and CDR2 sequences are LNHDA and SQIVND (reference sequence). The CDR3 is CASSQRTGVDEKLFF. Here the CDR3 DNA reads TGTGCCAGTAGTCAAAGGACAGGGGTAGATGAAAAACTGTTTTTT.

The J gene is TRBJ2-7, the V gene TRBV18; a possible D gene is TRBD2 (6 bases). V dropped 6 bases and J dropped 6 bases, with 15 bases sitting between them. CDR3 length: 13 residues. In germline, CDR1 is KGHSH, CDR2 LQKENI. The CDR3 DNA follows: TGTGCCAGCTCTTCCGGGGACTCCGGCGAGCAGTACTTC. Translating gives CASSSGDSGEQYF.

V and J are TRBV27 and TRBJ2-3; no definite D call. Germline values: CDR1 MNHEY, CDR2 SMNVEV (reference sequence). CDR3 size: 14 residues. V was pared by 6 bases and J by 1 base, with 11 bases between. DNA for the CDR3: TGTGCCAGCAGGATGGGCAGGCGCACAGATACGCAGTATTTT. It specifies CASRMGRRTDTQYF.

The gene calls are TRBV27 and TRBJ1-1; a possible D gene is TRBD1 (6 bases). Germline values: CDR1 MNHEY, CDR2 SMNVEV (reference sequence). This CDR3 has 14 amino acids. V was trimmed by 1 base and J by 1 base, leaving 7 bases between them. This CDR3 is CASSLYRANTEAFF. The CDR3 DNA reads as TGTGCCAGCAGTTTATACAGGGCGAACACTGAAGCTTTCTTT.

A single count supports this clone. The chain couples TRBV7-2 to TRBJ2-3, with TRBD2 matching over 10 bases. Trimming took 6 bases from V and 0 from J; bases not matched to a gene: 12. The length of the CDR3 is 18 residues. Germline V gene data show CDR1 as SGHTA and CDR2 as FQGNSA. This CDR3 is CASSSSGRIKSSTDTQYF. The CDR3 nucleotides read TGTGCCAGCAGTTCTAGCGGGAGAATAAAATCTAGCACAGATACGCAGTATTTT.

The rearrangement joins TRBV28 to TRBJ1-1; the match to TRBD1 covers 8 bases. J lost 6 bases, V lost 3 bases, and 9 bases had no gene match. Germline CDR1 MDHEN, CDR2 SYDVKM. The CDR3 spans 15 residues. CDR3 DNA: TGTGCCAGCAGTTTTCCCCAGGGGGCGCTAGCTGAAGCTTTCTTT. Residues: CASSFPQGALAEAFF.

The rearrangement uses TRBV7-3 and TRBJ1-1; the D is unclear. The CDR3 runs 14 residues. The V gene lost 2 bases and the J gene lost 4 bases, with 11 bases spanning the gap. CDR1 and CDR2 (germline): SGHTA, FQGTGA. CDR3: CASSLSSSGTEAFF. CDR3 DNA: TGTGCCAGCAGCTTATCTTCTTCGGGCACTGAAGCTTTCTTT.

The chain links TRBV21-1 to TRBJ2-7; whether TRBD1, the table's D call, matches the DNA was not checked. TRBV21-1 is a documented pseudogene. This CDR3 has 14 residues. In DNA form, the CDR3 reads TGTGCCAGCAGCAAATCCCCTGAACACTACGAGCAGTACTTC. Residues: CASSKSPEHYEQYF.